This TCR beta chain was retrieved from a study of vaccination effects on CD4 cells after COVID-19. Using immunoSEQ multiplex PCR, the repertoire was profiled, and TCRdb retains in-frame clones only, with some absent. The table includes 55,000 to 65,000 clones, 81% detected once. This clone turned up a few times. Its antigen is not known. With the ViraFEST assay, the study expanded antigen-specific CD4+ T cells using viral peptide pools, then sequenced them. Following culture for around 10 days, CD4+ T cells were isolated. The J segment lost 2 bases and the V segment lost 3 bases, leaving 5 bases of the junction unmatched. Germline V gene lookup returns CDR1 GTSNPN and CDR2 SVGIG (reference sequence). CDR3 length: 15 amino acids.

The J gene is TRBJ2-2, the V gene TRBV30; the match to TRBD2 covers 8 bases. Material: CD4+ T cells from PBMCs cultured with HCoV-229E spike peptides, obtained before COVID-19 vaccination. This receptor was obtained from a human donor who received a COVID-19 vaccine. CDR3 bases: TGTGCCTGGAGCCGCGGGGGGCCAAACACCGGGGAGCTGTTTTTT. This gives the protein CAWSRGGPNTGELFF.